Sequencing of this T cell receptor beta chain was carried out in a study of blood T cells in healthy people across ages. About this clonotype itself: Mismatch with germline at one junction end may stem from a read error.

Each sample gave at least 6.5 million isolated PBMCs. The CDR3 contains 10 residues. The germline V gene has CDR1 DFQATT and CDR2 SNEGSKA (reference sequence). Primers used in a second PCR of about 6 to 11 cycles were a sample-barcoded 5' primer and a J-beta primer mix. TCRdb reanalysed the 5' RACE reads using MiXCR and keeps one entry per CDR3 protein. The data show 760,000 or so distinct CDR3 sequences, with roughly 25% seen just once and around 9.2% held by the top ten. These same records also appear under a second study, on T cells of mothers and their children. As that report states: Related mother-child pairs shared marginally more repertoire than unrelated pairs, though not significantly.

Sample: blood. V is TRBV20-1 and J is TRBJ2-5; no reliable D call. The receptor's source is a boy aged 10-17 years in good health. The CDR3 reads CSALQGTQYF. DNA of the CDR3: TGCAGTGCTTTACAAGGGACCCAGTACTTC.